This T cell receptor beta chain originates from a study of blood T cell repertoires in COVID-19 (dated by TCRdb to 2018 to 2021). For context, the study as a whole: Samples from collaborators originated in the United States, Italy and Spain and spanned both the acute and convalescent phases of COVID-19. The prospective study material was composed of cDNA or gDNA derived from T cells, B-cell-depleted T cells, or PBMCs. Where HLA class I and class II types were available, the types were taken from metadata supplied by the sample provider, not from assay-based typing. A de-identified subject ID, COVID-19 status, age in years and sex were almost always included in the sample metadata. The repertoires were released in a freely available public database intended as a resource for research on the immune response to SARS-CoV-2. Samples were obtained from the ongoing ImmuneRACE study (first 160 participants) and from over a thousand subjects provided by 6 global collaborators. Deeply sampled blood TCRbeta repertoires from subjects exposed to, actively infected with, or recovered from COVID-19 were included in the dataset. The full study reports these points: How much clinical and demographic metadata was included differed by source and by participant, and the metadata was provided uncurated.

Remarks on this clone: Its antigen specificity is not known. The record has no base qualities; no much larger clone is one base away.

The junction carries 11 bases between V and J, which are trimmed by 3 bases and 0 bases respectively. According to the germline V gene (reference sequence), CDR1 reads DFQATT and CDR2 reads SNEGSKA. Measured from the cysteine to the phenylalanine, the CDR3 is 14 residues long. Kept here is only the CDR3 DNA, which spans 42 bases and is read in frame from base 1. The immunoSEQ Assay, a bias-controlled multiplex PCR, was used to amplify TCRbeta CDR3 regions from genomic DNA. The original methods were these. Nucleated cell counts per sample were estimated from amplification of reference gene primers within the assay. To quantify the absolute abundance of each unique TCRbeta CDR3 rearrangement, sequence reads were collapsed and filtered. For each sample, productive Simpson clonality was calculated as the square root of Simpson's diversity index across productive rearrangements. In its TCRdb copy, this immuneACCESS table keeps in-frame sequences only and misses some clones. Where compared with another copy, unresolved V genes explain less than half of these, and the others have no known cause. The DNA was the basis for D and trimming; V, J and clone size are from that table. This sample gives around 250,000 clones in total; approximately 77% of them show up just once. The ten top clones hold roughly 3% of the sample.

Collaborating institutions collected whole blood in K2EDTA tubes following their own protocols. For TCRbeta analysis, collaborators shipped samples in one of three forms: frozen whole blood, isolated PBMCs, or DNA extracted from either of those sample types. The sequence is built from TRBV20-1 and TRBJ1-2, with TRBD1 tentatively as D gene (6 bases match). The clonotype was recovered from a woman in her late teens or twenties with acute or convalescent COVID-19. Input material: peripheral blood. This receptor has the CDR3 CSASRDTTNYGYTF. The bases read TGCAGTGCTAGTCGGGACACCACTAACTATGGCTACACCTTC.